This T cell receptor beta chain was recorded in a study of shared clonotypes between healthy human individuals. In the study overall: Donors had three CD4 naive, three CD4 memory, two CD8 naive and one CD8 memory plate apiece. Findings and caveats of the study: Naive CD4 clonotypes overlapped across a few donors at approximately 4.5%. Clonotype sharing among donors, it was expected, would be affected by sequencing depth.

V was cut by 2 bases and J by 4 bases, with 9 bases left in between. This CDR3 spans 13 amino acids. Germline CDR1 and CDR2: GTSNPN and SVGIG (reference sequence). A remark on this clone: The antigen is not known.

TCRdb's table, derived via immunoSEQ multiplex PCR, lists solely in-frame clones and lacks some. The table lists around 1,000,000 clones, 77% of them singletons, with over 0.8% in the top ten. The sample consisted of memory CD4+ T cells from PBMCs. Stated subset: CD45RA-negative fraction. The genes are TRBV30 and TRBJ1-5; tentatively, D is TRBD1 (6 bases). The clonotype was recovered from a young man in good health. Some clones in this sample may be carry-over from other donors' samples. The CDR3 sequence: CAWSNRDNQPQHF. CDR3 in DNA: TGTGCCTGGAGTAACAGGGATAATCAGCCCCAGCATTTT.